A selection of T cell receptor beta chains follows, all from one sample in a study of blood T cell repertoires in COVID-19. Produced via immunoSEQ multiplex PCR; TCRdb's table is partial and in-frame only. In the table there are roughly 400,000 clones, roughly 91% of which are singletons. The material sequenced was PBMCs or T cells enriched from blood (not recorded which). The receptor set was obtained from a woman between 25 and 40 years old who had recovered from COVID-19. The CDR3 runs from the conserved cysteine through the conserved F or W. Each record gives: D gene, V gene, J gene, CDR3 protein, CDR3 DNA. D genes are given only for firm matches.

d_call: TRBD1; v_call: TRBV19; j_call: TRBJ1-5; cdr3_aa: CASKGTGLQPQHF; cdr3_nt: TGTGCCAGTAAAGGGACAGGACTTCAGCCCCAGCATTTT
d_call: -; v_call: TRBV7-6; j_call: TRBJ1-6; cdr3_aa: CASSLESGSPLHF; cdr3_nt: TGTGCCAGCAGCTTAGAATCGGGATCACCCCTCCACTTT
d_call: -; v_call: TRBV19; j_call: TRBJ1-5; cdr3_aa: CASSIGRGSWASAQHF; cdr3_nt: TGTGCCAGTAGTATAGGGAGGGGTAGCTGGGCATCAGCCCAGCATTTT
d_call: -; v_call: TRBV27; j_call: TRBJ1-2; cdr3_aa: CASYSETFGDYGYTF; cdr3_nt: TGTGCCAGCTATTCCGAGACTTTTGGCGACTATGGCTACACCTTC
d_call: TRBD1; v_call: TRBV6-5; j_call: TRBJ1-2; cdr3_aa: CASNRGSGYGYTF; cdr3_nt: TGTGCCAGCAACAGGGGGTCGGGCTATGGCTACACCTTC
d_call: -; v_call: TRBV12-3/TRBV12-4; j_call: TRBJ1-2; cdr3_aa: CASSLWGLHGYTF; cdr3_nt: TGTGCCAGCAGTTTATGGGGACTCCATGGCTACACCTTC
d_call: -; v_call: TRBV18; j_call: TRBJ1-3; cdr3_aa: CASSPLWANSGNTIYF; cdr3_nt: TGTGCCAGCTCCCCATTGTGGGCCAACTCTGGAAACACCATATATTTT
d_call: -; v_call: TRBV6-5; j_call: TRBJ1-2; cdr3_aa: CASSYQRNNYGYTF; cdr3_nt: TGTGCCAGCAGTTACCAGCGGAATAACTATGGCTACACCTTC
d_call: TRBD1; v_call: TRBV5-4; j_call: TRBJ2-1; cdr3_aa: CASSYRQGHEQFF; cdr3_nt: TGTGCCAGCAGCTACCGACAGGGCCATGAGCAGTTCTTC
d_call: -; v_call: TRBV5-1; j_call: TRBJ1-1; cdr3_aa: CASSYAGVPNTEAFF; cdr3_nt: TGCGCCAGCAGCTATGCGGGGGTCCCGAACACTGAAGCTTTCTTT
d_call: -; v_call: TRBV4-3; j_call: TRBJ2-6; cdr3_aa: CASSQDRYAGSGANVLTF; cdr3_nt: TGCGCCAGCAGCCAAGATAGATATGCGGGCTCTGGGGCCAACGTCCTGACTTTC
d_call: TRBD1; v_call: TRBV18; j_call: TRBJ2-7; cdr3_aa: CASSGTGTYEQYF; cdr3_nt: TGTGCCAGCTCAGGGACAGGGACCTACGAGCAGTACTTC
d_call: -; v_call: TRBV12-3/TRBV12-4; j_call: TRBJ1-1; cdr3_aa: CASSSGGRTEAFF; cdr3_nt: TGTGCCAGCAGTTCGGGGGGCCGCACTGAAGCTTTCTTT
d_call: -; v_call: TRBV18; j_call: TRBJ1-1; cdr3_aa: CASSPLLWGEAEAFF; cdr3_nt: TGTGCCAGCTCACCCCTCCTCTGGGGGGAGGCTGAAGCTTTCTTT
d_call: -; v_call: TRBV10-2; j_call: TRBJ1-1; cdr3_aa: CASSDPGTREAFF; cdr3_nt: TGCGCCAGCAGTGACCCCGGGACACGTGAAGCTTTCTTT